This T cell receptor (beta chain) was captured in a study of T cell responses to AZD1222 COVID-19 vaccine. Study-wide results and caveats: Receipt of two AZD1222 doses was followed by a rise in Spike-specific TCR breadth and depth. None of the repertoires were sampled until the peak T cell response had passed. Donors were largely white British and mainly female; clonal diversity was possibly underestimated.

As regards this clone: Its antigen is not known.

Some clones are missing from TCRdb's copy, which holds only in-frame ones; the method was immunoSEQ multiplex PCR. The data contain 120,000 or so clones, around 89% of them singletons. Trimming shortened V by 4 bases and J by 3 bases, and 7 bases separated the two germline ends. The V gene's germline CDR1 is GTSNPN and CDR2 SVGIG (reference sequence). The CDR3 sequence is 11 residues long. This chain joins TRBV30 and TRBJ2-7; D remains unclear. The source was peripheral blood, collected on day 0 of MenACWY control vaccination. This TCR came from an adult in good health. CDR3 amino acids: CAWITYYEQYF. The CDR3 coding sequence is TGTGCCTGGATCACCTACTACGAGCAGTACTTC.